This entry describes one T cell receptor beta chain. The germline V gene has CDR1 SEHNR and CDR2 FQNEAQ (reference sequence). With 6 bases removed from V and 8 bases from J, the gap between germline ends came to 10 bases. The length of the CDR3 is 11 residues. TCRdb's copy holds only in-frame clones and misses some; the assay was immunoSEQ multiplex PCR. The sample yields tens of thousands of clones, about four fifths seen once. These data come from a study of blood T cell repertoires in COVID-19. This rearrangement joins TRBV7-9 to TRBJ1-1; D not certain. Sequenced: peripheral blood. This clonotype was sampled from a woman between 70 and 85 years old with acute or convalescent COVID-19. In DNA form, the CDR3 reads TGTGCCAGCAGTCCGAGGCAAGAAGCTTTCTTT. The encoded protein is CASSPRQEAFF.